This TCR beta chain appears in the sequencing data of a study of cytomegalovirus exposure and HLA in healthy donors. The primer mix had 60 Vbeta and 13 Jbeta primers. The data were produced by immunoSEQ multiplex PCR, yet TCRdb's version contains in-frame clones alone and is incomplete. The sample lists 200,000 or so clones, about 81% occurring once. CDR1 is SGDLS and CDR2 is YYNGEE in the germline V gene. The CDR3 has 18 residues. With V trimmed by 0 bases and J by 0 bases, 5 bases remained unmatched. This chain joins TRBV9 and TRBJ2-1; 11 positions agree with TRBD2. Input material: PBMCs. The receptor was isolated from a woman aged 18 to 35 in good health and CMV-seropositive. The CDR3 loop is CASSVVAGGRGSYNEQFF. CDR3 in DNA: TGTGCCAGCAGCGTAGTAGCGGGGGGGCGGGGCTCCTACAATGAGCAGTTCTTC.